This TCR beta chain was captured in a study of blood T cell repertoires in COVID-19. In the study's own analysis: Amplification of reference gene primers provided the estimated nucleated cell counts. Profiling relied on immunoSEQ multiplex PCR, and the TCRdb table lists in-frame clones only, not all of them. The V and J calls and clone size were taken over from that table, and D and trimming were inferred from the DNA. The table lists 130,000 to 150,000 clones, more than 75% of them singletons. With V trimmed by 6 bases and J by 5 bases, 4 bases remained unmatched. Germline CDR1 is SGHTA and CDR2 is FQGNSA. The CDR3 is 13 amino acids.

Sequences were obtained from PBMCs or T cells enriched from blood (not recorded which). The receptor's source is a woman aged 25 to 39 with acute COVID-19. The chain has TRBV7-2 and TRBJ1-1; 9 bases are a match to TRBD1. Here the CDR3 reads CASRAQGATEAFF. CDR3 nucleotide sequence: TGTGCCAGCAGGGCACAGGGGGCGACTGAAGCTTTCTTT.